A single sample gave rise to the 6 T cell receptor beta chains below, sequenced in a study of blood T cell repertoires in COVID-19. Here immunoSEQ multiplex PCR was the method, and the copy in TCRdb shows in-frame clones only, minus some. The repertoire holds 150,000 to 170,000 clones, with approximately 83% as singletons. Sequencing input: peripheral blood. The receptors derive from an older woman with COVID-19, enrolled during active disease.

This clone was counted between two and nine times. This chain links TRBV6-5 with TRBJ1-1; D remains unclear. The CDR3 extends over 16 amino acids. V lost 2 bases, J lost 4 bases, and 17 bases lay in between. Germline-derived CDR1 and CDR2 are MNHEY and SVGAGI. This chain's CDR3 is CASSYGVGVSPTEAFF. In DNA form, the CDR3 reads TGTGCCAGCAGTTACGGGGTCGGGGTCTCCCCCACTGAAGCTTTCTTT.

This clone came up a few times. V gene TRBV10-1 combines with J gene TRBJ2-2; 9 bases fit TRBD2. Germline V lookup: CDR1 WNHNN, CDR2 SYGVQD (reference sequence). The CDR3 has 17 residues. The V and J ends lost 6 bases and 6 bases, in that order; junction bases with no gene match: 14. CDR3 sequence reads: CASSRQQLIAGAGELFF. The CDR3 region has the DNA TGCGCCAGCAGCAGACAGCAACTTATAGCGGGAGCCGGGGAGCTGTTTTTT.

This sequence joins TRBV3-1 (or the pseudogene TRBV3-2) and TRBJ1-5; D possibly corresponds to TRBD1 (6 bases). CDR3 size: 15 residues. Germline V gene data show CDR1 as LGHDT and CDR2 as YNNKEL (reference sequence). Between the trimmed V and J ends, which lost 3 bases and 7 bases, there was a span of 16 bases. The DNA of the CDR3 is TGTGCCAGCAGCCAGTCCCCAGGGGAGGGCCAGCCCCAGCATTTT. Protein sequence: CASSQSPGEGQPQHF.

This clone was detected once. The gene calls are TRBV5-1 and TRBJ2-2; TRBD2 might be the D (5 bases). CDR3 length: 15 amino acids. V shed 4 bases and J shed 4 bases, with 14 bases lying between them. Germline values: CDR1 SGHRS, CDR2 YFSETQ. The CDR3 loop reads CASSDSGIFTGELFF. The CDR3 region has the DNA TGCGCCAGCAGCGATTCCGGGATCTTCACCGGGGAGCTGTTTTTT.

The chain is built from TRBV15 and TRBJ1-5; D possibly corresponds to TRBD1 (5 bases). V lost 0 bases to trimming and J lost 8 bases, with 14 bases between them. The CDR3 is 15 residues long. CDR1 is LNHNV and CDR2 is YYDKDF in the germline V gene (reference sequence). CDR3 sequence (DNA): TGTGCCACCAGCAGAGATCCGGGGGTGTCGGAGCCCCAGCATTTT. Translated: CATSRDPGVSEPQHF.

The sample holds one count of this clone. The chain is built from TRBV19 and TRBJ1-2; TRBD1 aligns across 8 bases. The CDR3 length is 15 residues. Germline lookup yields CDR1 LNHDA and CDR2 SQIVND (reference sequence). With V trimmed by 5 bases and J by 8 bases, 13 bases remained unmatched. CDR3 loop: CASSPWTGLLVGYTF. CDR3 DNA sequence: TGTGCCAGTAGTCCGTGGACAGGGCTGTTGGTAGGCTACACCTTC.